A selection of T cell receptor beta chains follows, all from one sample in a study of post-analysis software for immune sequencing data. TCRdb recomputed calls from the PCR reads with MiXCR, one row per CDR3 protein. The repertoire includes about 770,000 distinct CDR3 sequences, roughly 46% of them detected once, and over 4.5% sits in the top ten. Sequenced material: blood. All receptors derive from a girl between 10 and 17 years old with multiple sclerosis. Each CDR3 is given with its conserved first and last residue. D genes are given only for firm matches. Clone size is given for some rows only: seen once, a few or many times, or a class if the clone is expanded.

abundance: .; v_gene: TRBV20-1; j_gene: TRBJ2-6; d_gene: .; CDR3aa: CSAGNSGANVLTF; CDR3nt: TGCAGTGCCGGGAACTCTGGGGCCAACGTCCTGACTTTC
abundance: once; v_gene: TRBV5-1; j_gene: TRBJ2-3; d_gene: .; CDR3aa: CASSLVMGSFTDTQYF; CDR3nt: TGCGCCAGCAGCTTGGTAATGGGGTCTTTCACAGATACGCAGTATTTT
abundance: many; v_gene: TRBV6-6; j_gene: TRBJ2-3; d_gene: TRBD2; CDR3aa: CASMAGGSTDTQYF; CDR3nt: TGTGCCAGCATGGCGGGGGGTAGCACAGATACGCAGTATTTT
abundance: .; v_gene: TRBV6-5; j_gene: TRBJ2-1; d_gene: .; CDR3aa: CASSYGALGDEQFF; CDR3nt: TGTGCCAGCAGCTACGGGGCTTTAGGGGATGAGCAGTTCTTC
abundance: .; v_gene: TRBV7-9; j_gene: TRBJ2-1; d_gene: .; CDR3aa: CASRPTGPHNEQFF; CDR3nt: TGTGCCAGCAGACCTACGGGACCCCACAATGAGCAGTTCTTC
abundance: few; v_gene: TRBV6-5; j_gene: TRBJ1-2; d_gene: .; CDR3aa: CASSRRGYGYTF; CDR3nt: TGTGCCAGCAGCCGGCGGGGCTATGGCTACACCTTC
abundance: .; v_gene: TRBV7-3; j_gene: TRBJ1-1; d_gene: .; CDR3aa: CASSQTGGSTEAFF; CDR3nt: TGTGCCAGCAGCCAAACCGGGGGGAGCACTGAAGCTTTCTTT
abundance: .; v_gene: TRBV15; j_gene: TRBJ2-1; d_gene: TRBD1; CDR3aa: CATSGRDSSYNEQFF; CDR3nt: TGTGCCACCAGCGGACGGGACAGCTCCTACAATGAGCAGTTCTTC
abundance: few; v_gene: TRBV5-5; j_gene: TRBJ2-1; d_gene: TRBD1; CDR3aa: CASRPDPGQGYNEQFF; CDR3nt: TGTGCCAGCAGGCCTGACCCGGGACAGGGTTACAATGAGCAGTTCTTC
abundance: .; v_gene: TRBV11-2; j_gene: TRBJ2-7; d_gene: .; CDR3aa: CASSLDRVDEQYF; CDR3nt: TGTGCCAGCAGCTTAGACAGGGTGGACGAGCAGTACTTC
abundance: few; v_gene: TRBV7-9; j_gene: TRBJ2-6; d_gene: .; CDR3aa: CASSPQRLGANVLTF; CDR3nt: TGTGCCAGCAGCCCACAAAGGTTAGGGGCCAACGTCCTGACTTTC
abundance: .; v_gene: TRBV15; j_gene: TRBJ2-7; d_gene: .; CDR3aa: CATGISRSYEQYF; CDR3nt: TGTGCCACGGGGATTAGCAGATCCTACGAGCAGTACTTC
abundance: few; v_gene: TRBV12-3/TRBV12-4; j_gene: TRBJ2-5; d_gene: .; CDR3aa: CASSLGGSFETQYF; CDR3nt: TGTGCCAGCAGTTTGGGGGGTAGTTTCGAGACCCAGTACTTC
abundance: few; v_gene: TRBV20-1; j_gene: TRBJ2-1; d_gene: .; CDR3aa: CSASLAFSSYNEQFF; CDR3nt: TGCAGTGCTAGTTTGGCGTTTAGCTCCTACAATGAGCAGTTCTTC
abundance: .; v_gene: TRBV7-9; j_gene: TRBJ2-7; d_gene: TRBD2; CDR3aa: CASSLERASGRYEQYF; CDR3nt: TGTGCCAGCAGCTTAGAGCGGGCTAGCGGACGATACGAGCAGTACTTC
abundance: few; v_gene: TRBV7-9; j_gene: TRBJ2-7; d_gene: TRBD1; CDR3aa: CATLAGGSYEQYF; CDR3nt: TGTGCCACATTGGCAGGGGGATCCTACGAGCAGTACTTC
abundance: few; v_gene: TRBV20-1; j_gene: TRBJ2-3; d_gene: .; CDR3aa: CSARDCLMGGDTQYF; CDR3nt: TGCAGTGCTAGAGATTGCCTGATGGGGGGAGATACGCAGTATTTT
abundance: .; v_gene: TRBV10-3; j_gene: TRBJ2-5; d_gene: .; CDR3aa: CAISDLEGKTQYF; CDR3nt: TGTGCCATCAGTGATCTGGAAGGGAAGACCCAGTACTTC
abundance: .; v_gene: TRBV2; j_gene: TRBJ1-5; d_gene: .; CDR3aa: CAGRVDTGPQHF; CDR3nt: TGTGCCGGCAGGGTGGACACAGGGCCCCAGCATTTT
abundance: .; v_gene: TRBV18; j_gene: TRBJ2-1; d_gene: .; CDR3aa: CASSPRSGGGVDEQFF; CDR3nt: TGTGCCAGCTCACCACGAAGCGGAGGGGGTGTGGATGAGCAGTTCTTC
abundance: .; v_gene: TRBV7-2; j_gene: TRBJ2-5; d_gene: TRBD2; CDR3aa: CASSFLLAGGHNEQYF; CDR3nt: TGTGCCAGCAGCTTCCTACTAGCGGGAGGCCACAATGAGCAGTACTTC
abundance: .; v_gene: TRBV2; j_gene: TRBJ2-7; d_gene: TRBD2; CDR3aa: CASRGRLAGEYEQYF; CDR3nt: TGTGCCAGCAGGGGTAGGCTAGCGGGAGAGTACGAGCAGTACTTC
abundance: many; v_gene: TRBV20-1; j_gene: TRBJ2-7; d_gene: TRBD2; CDR3aa: CSARSVAGNVGEQYF; CDR3nt: TGCAGTGCTAGATCGGTAGCGGGAAACGTTGGCGAGCAGTACTTC
abundance: .; v_gene: TRBV3-1; j_gene: TRBJ2-1; d_gene: TRBD2; CDR3aa: CASSRGGNYNEQFF; CDR3nt: TGTGCCAGCAGCCGGGGGGGTAACTACAATGAGCAGTTCTTC
abundance: few; v_gene: TRBV12-3/TRBV12-4; j_gene: TRBJ2-5; d_gene: TRBD1; CDR3aa: CASSGQGWETQYF; CDR3nt: TGTGCCAGCAGTGGACAGGGGTGGGAGACCCAGTACTTC
abundance: .; v_gene: TRBV20-1; j_gene: TRBJ2-3; d_gene: .; CDR3aa: CSAAQGGTDTQYF; CDR3nt: TGCAGTGCAGCTCAGGGCGGCACAGATACGCAGTATTTT
abundance: few; v_gene: TRBV29-1; j_gene: TRBJ2-5; d_gene: .; CDR3aa: CSVDGGTRTGYHQETQYF; CDR3nt: TGCAGCGTTGACGGCGGGACTAGGACAGGGTACCACCAAGAGACCCAGTACTTC
abundance: .; v_gene: TRBV24-1; j_gene: TRBJ1-2; d_gene: TRBD1; CDR3aa: CATSDSGQDGYTF; CDR3nt: TGTGCCACCAGTGATTCTGGACAGGATGGCTACACCTTC
abundance: .; v_gene: TRBV24-1; j_gene: TRBJ1-1; d_gene: TRBD1; CDR3aa: CATSEGTGRNTEAFF; CDR3nt: TGTGCCACCAGTGAGGGGACAGGGAGGAACACTGAAGCTTTCTTT
abundance: few; v_gene: TRBV20-1; j_gene: TRBJ2-5; d_gene: TRBD2; CDR3aa: CSARAGMKQETQYF; CDR3nt: TGCAGTGCTCGAGCGGGAATGAAACAAGAGACCCAGTACTTC
abundance: .; v_gene: TRBV6-1; j_gene: TRBJ1-1; d_gene: TRBD1; CDR3aa: CASRNYLPGQFLTFF; CDR3nt: TGTGCCAGCAGAAACTATCTACCGGGACAGTTTTTGACTTTCTTT
abundance: .; v_gene: TRBV6-2/TRBV6-3; j_gene: TRBJ2-7; d_gene: TRBD1; CDR3aa: CASSLNRGREEQYF; CDR3nt: TGTGCCAGCAGTTTAAACAGGGGGCGTGAGGAGCAGTACTTC
abundance: few; v_gene: TRBV7-9; j_gene: TRBJ2-7; d_gene: TRBD1; CDR3aa: CASSTRTGLHEQYF; CDR3nt: TGTGCCAGCAGCACCCGGACAGGGTTACACGAGCAGTACTTC
abundance: few; v_gene: TRBV5-1; j_gene: TRBJ2-4; d_gene: .; CDR3aa: CASMPGGGDIQYF; CDR3nt: TGCGCCAGCATGCCGGGCGGCGGGGACATTCAGTACTTC
abundance: few; v_gene: TRBV4-3; j_gene: TRBJ1-5; d_gene: .; CDR3aa: CASNLLGTAPYQPQHF; CDR3nt: TGCGCCAGCAACCTCTTAGGGACGGCGCCCTATCAGCCCCAGCATTTT
abundance: .; v_gene: TRBV9; j_gene: TRBJ2-6; d_gene: .; CDR3aa: CASSALFGSGANVLTF; CDR3nt: TGTGCCAGCAGCGCCCTGTTTGGCTCTGGGGCCAACGTCCTGACTTTC
abundance: few; v_gene: TRBV29-1; j_gene: TRBJ2-5; d_gene: .; CDR3aa: CSVAEQQETQYF; CDR3nt: TGCAGCGTTGCCGAACAGCAAGAGACCCAGTACTTC
abundance: .; v_gene: TRBV4-3; j_gene: TRBJ2-7; d_gene: .; CDR3aa: CASSQDEGRVSSEQYF; CDR3nt: TGCGCCAGCAGCCAAGATGAAGGCAGGGTTTCCTCCGAGCAGTACTTC
abundance: .; v_gene: TRBV29-1; j_gene: TRBJ2-2; d_gene: .; CDR3aa: CSASGLVGELFF; CDR3nt: TGCAGCGCGAGCGGGTTGGTCGGGGAGCTGTTTTTT
abundance: .; v_gene: TRBV20-1; j_gene: TRBJ2-5; d_gene: .; CDR3aa: CSASLFGETQYF; CDR3nt: TGCAGTGCTAGTTTGTTCGGGGAGACCCAGTACTTC
abundance: few; v_gene: TRBV29-1; j_gene: TRBJ2-5; d_gene: TRBD1; CDR3aa: CSARQGVRETQYF; CDR3nt: TGCAGCGCCCGACAGGGGGTTCGAGAGACCCAGTACTTC
abundance: .; v_gene: TRBV7-9; j_gene: TRBJ2-7; d_gene: TRBD2; CDR3aa: CASRPLAGVVYEQYF; CDR3nt: TGTGCCAGTAGGCCCTTAGCGGGAGTAGTCTACGAGCAGTACTTC
abundance: .; v_gene: TRBV7-8; j_gene: TRBJ1-2; d_gene: .; CDR3aa: CASSLIRKNGYTF; CDR3nt: TGTGCCAGCAGCTTAATTCGGAAGAATGGCTACACCTTC
abundance: .; v_gene: TRBV29-1; j_gene: TRBJ2-5; d_gene: .; CDR3aa: CSGHWGQETQYF; CDR3nt: TGCAGCGGCCACTGGGGGCAGGAGACCCAGTACTTC
abundance: few; v_gene: TRBV12-3/TRBV12-4; j_gene: TRBJ2-4; d_gene: TRBD1; CDR3aa: CASSSQGWAKNIQYF; CDR3nt: TGTGCCAGCAGCTCACAGGGGTGGGCCAAAAACATTCAGTACTTC
abundance: .; v_gene: TRBV27; j_gene: TRBJ1-5; d_gene: .; CDR3aa: CASSSRAHSNQPQHF; CDR3nt: TGTGCCAGCAGTTCTAGGGCACATAGCAATCAGCCCCAGCATTTT